This TCR beta chain was documented in a study of blood T cell repertoires in COVID-19. Whole-study context: The United States, Italy and Spain supplied acute and convalescent COVID-19 samples.

This CDR3 comprises 14 residues. Looked up from germline, CDR1 is SGHDT and CDR2 is YYEEEE. V trimming: 4 bases; J trimming: 7 bases; junction bases outside the gene matches: 7. Authors' processing steps: Estimated nucleated cell counts came from reference gene primer amplification. Using immunoSEQ multiplex PCR, the repertoire was profiled, and TCRdb retains in-frame clones only, with some absent. V, J and clone size are those of that table, while D and trimming were read from the DNA. The repertoire holds 90,000 to 120,000 clones, around 87% seen once, with about 32% in the top ten. V gene TRBV5-6 combines with J gene TRBJ1-4, with 7 bases matching TRBD1. Sequenced: peripheral blood. The TCR comes from a woman over 75 with acute or convalescent COVID-19. Here the CDR3 DNA reads TGTGCCAGCAGCGTGACAGGGATGGGTGAAAAACTGTTTTTT. This codes for CASSVTGMGEKLFF.